The source of this T cell receptor (beta chain) is a study of T cells in Graves' hyperthyroidism and ophthalmopathy. Germline loops: CDR1 GTSNPN, CDR2 SVGIG (reference sequence). CDR3 length: 12 amino acids. V was pared by 4 bases and J by 2 bases, with 6 bases between. Amplified TCR beta CDR3 regions came from RNA transcripts. With the HTBI primer set, the TCR CDR3 went through a first round of RT-PCR. In TCRdb, the multiplex PCR reads were re-called with MiXCR into one record per CDR3 protein. The table includes hundreds of thousands of distinct CDR3 sequences, approximately 15% detected once. This clonotype was counted ten times or more.

The sample was blood. The chain combines TRBV30 with TRBJ2-1; D call uncertain. This clonotype was obtained from a woman aged 18-29 years with Graves' hyperthyroidism. The CDR3 region is CAWTQTYNEQFF. CDR3 bases: TGTGCCTGGACCCAGACCTACAATGAGCAGTTCTTC.